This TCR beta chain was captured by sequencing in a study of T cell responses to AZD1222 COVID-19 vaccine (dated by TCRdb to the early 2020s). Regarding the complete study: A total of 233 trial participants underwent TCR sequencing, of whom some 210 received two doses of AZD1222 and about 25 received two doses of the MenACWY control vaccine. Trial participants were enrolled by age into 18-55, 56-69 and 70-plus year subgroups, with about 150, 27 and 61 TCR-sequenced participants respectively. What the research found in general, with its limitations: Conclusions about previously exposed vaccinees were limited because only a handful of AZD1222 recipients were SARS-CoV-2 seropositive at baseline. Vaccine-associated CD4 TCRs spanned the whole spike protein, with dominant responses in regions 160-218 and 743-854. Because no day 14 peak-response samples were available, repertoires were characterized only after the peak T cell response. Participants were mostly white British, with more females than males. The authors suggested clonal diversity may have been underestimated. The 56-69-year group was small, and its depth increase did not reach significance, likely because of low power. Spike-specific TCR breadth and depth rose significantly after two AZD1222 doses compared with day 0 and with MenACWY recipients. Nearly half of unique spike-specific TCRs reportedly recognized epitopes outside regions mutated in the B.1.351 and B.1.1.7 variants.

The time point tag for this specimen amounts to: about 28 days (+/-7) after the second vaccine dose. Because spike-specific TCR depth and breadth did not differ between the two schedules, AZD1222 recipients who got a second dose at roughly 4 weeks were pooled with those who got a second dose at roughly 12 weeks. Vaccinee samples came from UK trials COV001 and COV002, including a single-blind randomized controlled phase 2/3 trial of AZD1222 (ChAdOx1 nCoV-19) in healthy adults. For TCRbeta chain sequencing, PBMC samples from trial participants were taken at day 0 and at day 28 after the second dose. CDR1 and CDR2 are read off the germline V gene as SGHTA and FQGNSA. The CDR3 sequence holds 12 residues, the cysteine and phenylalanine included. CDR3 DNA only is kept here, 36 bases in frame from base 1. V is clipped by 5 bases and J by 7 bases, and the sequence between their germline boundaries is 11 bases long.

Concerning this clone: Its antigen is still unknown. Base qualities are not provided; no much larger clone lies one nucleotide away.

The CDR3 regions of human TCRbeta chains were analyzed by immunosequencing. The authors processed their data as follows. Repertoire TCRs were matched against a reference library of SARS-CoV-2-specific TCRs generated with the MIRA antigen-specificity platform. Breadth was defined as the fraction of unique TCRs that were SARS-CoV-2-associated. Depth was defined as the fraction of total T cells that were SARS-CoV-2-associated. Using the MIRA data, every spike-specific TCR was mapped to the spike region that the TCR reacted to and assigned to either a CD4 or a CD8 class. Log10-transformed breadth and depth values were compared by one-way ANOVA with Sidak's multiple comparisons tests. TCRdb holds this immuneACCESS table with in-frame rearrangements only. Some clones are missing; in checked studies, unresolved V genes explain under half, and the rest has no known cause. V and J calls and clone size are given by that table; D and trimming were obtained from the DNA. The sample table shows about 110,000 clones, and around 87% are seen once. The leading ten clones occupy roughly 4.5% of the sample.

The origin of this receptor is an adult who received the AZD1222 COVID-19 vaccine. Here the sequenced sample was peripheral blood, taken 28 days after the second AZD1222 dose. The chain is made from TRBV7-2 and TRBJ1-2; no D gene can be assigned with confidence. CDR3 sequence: CASSTPYGGYTF. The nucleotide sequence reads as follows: TGTGCCAGCAGCACCCCCTATGGTGGCTACACCTTC.